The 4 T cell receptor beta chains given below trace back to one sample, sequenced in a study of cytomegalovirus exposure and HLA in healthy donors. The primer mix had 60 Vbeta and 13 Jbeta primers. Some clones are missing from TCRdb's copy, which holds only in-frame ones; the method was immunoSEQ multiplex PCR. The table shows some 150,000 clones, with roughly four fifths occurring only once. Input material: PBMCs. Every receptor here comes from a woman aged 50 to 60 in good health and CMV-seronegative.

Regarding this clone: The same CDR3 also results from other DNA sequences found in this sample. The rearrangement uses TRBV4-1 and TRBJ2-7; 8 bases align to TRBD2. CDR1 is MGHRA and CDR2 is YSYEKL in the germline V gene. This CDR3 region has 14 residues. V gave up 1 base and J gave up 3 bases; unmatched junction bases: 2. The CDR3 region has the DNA TGCGCCAGCAGCCAAGGGACTAGCTACTACGAGCAGTACTTC. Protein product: CASSQGTSYYEQYF.

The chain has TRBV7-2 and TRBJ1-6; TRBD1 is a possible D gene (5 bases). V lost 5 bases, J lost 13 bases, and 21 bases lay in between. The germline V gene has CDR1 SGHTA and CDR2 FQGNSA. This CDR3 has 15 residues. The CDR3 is CASSRDSGTLAPLHF. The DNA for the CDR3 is TGTGCCAGCAGCCGGGACTCCGGGACGTTGGCGCCCCTCCACTTT.

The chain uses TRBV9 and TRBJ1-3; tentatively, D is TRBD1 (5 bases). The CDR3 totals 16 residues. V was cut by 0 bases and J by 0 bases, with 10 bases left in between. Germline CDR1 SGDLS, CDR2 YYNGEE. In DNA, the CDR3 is TGTGCCAGCAGCGTAGGGGGGGGAACCTCTGGAAACACCATATATTTT. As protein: CASSVGGGTSGNTIYF. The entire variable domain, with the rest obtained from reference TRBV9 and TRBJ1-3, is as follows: DSGVTQTPKHLITATGQRVTLRCSPRSGDLSVYWYQQSLDQGLQFLIQYYNGEERAKGNILERFSAQQFPDLHSELNLSSLELGDSALYFCASSVGGGTSGNTIYFGEGSWLTVV.

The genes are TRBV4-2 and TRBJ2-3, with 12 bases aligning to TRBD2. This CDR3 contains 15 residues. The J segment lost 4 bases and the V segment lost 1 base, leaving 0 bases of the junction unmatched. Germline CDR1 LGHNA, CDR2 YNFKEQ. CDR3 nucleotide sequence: TGTGCCAGCAGCCAAGCTAGCGGGAGGGCAGATACGCAGTATTTT. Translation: CASSQASGRADTQYF.